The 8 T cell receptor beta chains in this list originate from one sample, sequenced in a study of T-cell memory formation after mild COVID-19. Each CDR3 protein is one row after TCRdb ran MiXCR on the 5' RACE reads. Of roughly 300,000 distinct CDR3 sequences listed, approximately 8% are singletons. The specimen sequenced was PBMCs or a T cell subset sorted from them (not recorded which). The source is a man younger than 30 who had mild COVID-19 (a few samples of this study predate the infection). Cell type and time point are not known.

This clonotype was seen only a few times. The CDR3 loop is CASSSPSGLVGETQYF. As DNA, the CDR3 is TGTGCCAGCAGTTCGCCTTCGGGACTAGTTGGAGAGACCCAGTACTTC. The rearrangement links TRBV28 to TRBJ2-5, with 8 bases fitting TRBD2. The CDR3 is 16 residues long. CDR1 and CDR2 from the germline V gene are MDHEN and SYDVKM. V lost 4 bases, J lost 4 bases, and 11 bases stayed unmatched.

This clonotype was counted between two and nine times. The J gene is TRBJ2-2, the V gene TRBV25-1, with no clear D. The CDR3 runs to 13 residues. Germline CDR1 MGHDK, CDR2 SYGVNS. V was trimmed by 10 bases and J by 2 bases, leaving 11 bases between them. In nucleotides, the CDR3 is TGTGCCACGCAGGAGTTCAACACCGGGGAGCTGTTTTTT. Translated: CATQEFNTGELFF. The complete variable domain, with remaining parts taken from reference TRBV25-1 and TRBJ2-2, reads EADIYQTPRYLVIGTGKKITLECSQTMGHDKMYWYQQDPGMELHLIHYSYGVNSTEKGDLSSESTVSRIRTEHFPLTLESARPSHTSQYLCATQEFNTGELFFGEGSRLTVL.

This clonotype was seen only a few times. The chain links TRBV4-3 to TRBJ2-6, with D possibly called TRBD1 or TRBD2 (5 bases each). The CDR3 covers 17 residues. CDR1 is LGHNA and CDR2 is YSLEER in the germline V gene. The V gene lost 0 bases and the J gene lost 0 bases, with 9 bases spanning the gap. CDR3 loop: CASSQESGLSGANVLTF. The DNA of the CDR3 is TGCGCCAGCAGCCAAGAATCGGGGCTCTCTGGGGCCAACGTCCTGACTTTC.

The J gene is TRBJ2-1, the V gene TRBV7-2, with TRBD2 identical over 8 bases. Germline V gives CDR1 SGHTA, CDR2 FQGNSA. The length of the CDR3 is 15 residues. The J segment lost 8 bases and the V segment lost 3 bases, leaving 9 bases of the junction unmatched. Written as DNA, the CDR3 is TGTGCCAGCAGCTTCGGTAGCGGGGTCTCCTATGAGCAGTTCTTC. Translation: CASSFGSGVSYEQFF.

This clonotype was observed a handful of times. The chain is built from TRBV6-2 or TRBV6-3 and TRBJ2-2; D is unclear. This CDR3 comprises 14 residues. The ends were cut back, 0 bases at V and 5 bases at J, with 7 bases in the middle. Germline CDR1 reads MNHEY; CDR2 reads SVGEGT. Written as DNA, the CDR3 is TGTGCCAGCAGTTACTCCCCCGGTACCGGGGAGCTGTTTTTT. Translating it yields CASSYSPGTGELFF.

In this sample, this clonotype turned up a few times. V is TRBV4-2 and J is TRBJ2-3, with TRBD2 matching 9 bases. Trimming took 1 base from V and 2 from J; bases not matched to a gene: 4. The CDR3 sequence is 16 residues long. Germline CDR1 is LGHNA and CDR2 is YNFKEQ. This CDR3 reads CASSQVSGGHTDTQYF. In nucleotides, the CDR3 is TGTGCCAGCAGCCAAGTTAGCGGGGGCCACACAGATACGCAGTATTTT.

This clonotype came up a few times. In DNA, the CDR3 is TGTGCCAGCAGCCCAGGGACTAGCGTGCCGCGCGAGCAGTTCTTC. Translation: CASSPGTSVPREQFF. The chain carries TRBV9 and TRBJ2-1; 10 bases align to TRBD2. With 4 bases clipped from V and 10 bases from J, the junction kept 11 bases outside the gene matches. Per the germline V gene, CDR1 is SGDLS and CDR2 is YYNGEE. The CDR3 sequence is 15 residues long.

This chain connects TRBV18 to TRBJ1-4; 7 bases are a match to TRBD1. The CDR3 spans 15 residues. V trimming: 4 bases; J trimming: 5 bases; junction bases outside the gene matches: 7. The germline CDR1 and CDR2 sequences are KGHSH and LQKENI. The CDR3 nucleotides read TGTGCCAGCTCACAGGGACAGACCCACAATGAAAAACTGTTTTTT. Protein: CASSQGQTHNEKLFF.